This T cell receptor (beta chain) derives from a study of shared clonotypes between healthy human individuals. Study-level background: Three plates were used per donor for CD4 naive, three for CD4 memory, two for CD8 naive and one for CD8 memory.

Study conclusions and caveats: Researchers sampled only blood; tissue repertoires likely differ.

Notes on this clone: Its antigen remains unknown.

Germline CDR1 is MNHEY and CDR2 is SMNVEV (reference sequence). CDR3 length equals 15 residues. Between the trimmed V and J ends, which lost 5 bases and 3 bases, there was a span of 14 bases. CD4+ cell separation produced CD45RA+ naive and CD45RA-negative memory subsets. Assay: immunoSEQ multiplex PCR; the TCRdb copy retains only in-frame clones and omits some. This sample carries about 2.4 million clones, 93% of them seen once, and the ten largest clones take about 0.34%. Specimen: naive CD4+ T cells from PBMCs. Subset here: CD45RA+ positively selected. The TCR originated in a man younger than 35 in good health. Some clones in this sample may be carry-over from other donors' samples. J is TRBJ2-1 and V is TRBV27, with a weak D call TRBD1 (6 bases). The CDR3 region is CASSPGQQNYNEQFF. The CDR3 DNA sequence: TGTGCCAGCAGTCCGGGACAACAAAACTACAATGAGCAGTTCTTC.